Listed here are 19 T cell receptor beta chains from one sample, sequenced in a study of cytomegalovirus exposure and HLA in healthy donors. Clones were sequenced by immunoSEQ multiplex PCR, and TCRdb holds only the in-frame ones, with some missing. This sample has a few hundred thousand clones, with almost 90% found just once. The sample consisted of PBMCs. The receptors come from a young woman in good health and CMV-seronegative.

The rearrangement joins TRBV2 to TRBJ1-5; 8 nucleotides line up with TRBD1. V lost 9 bases to trimming and J lost 8 bases; unmatched junction nucleotides: 9. The length of the CDR3 is 13 residues. Per germline, CDR1 SNHLY and CDR2 FYNNEI. The CDR3 DNA reads TGTGCCAGTCTTTTGGACAGGGAAAAGCCCCAGCATTTT. Amino acid sequence: CASLLDREKPQHF.

The chain links TRBV2 to TRBJ2-5, with 11 bases matching TRBD1. The CDR3 contains 13 residues. After removal of 7 bases from V and 5 bases from J, the junction contained 3 bases not matched to a gene. Germline CDR1 reads SNHLY; CDR2 reads FYNNEI. The CDR3 DNA sequence: TGTGCCAGCATTGGGGACAGGGGGGAGACCCAGTACTTC. Encoded protein: CASIGDRGETQYF.

The gene calls are TRBV6-4 and TRBJ2-1; 9 bases align to TRBD1. Germline CDR1 MRHNA, CDR2 SNTAGT. After removal of 5 bases from V and 5 bases from J, the junction contained 7 bases not matched to a gene. This CDR3 is 15 amino acids long. The CDR3, as DNA: TGTGCCAGCAGTAGCAGACAGGGGGAGAACAATGAGCAGTTCTTC. Protein sequence: CASSSRQGENNEQFF.

The V and J genes are TRBV5-1 and TRBJ2-2, with D perhaps TRBD1 (6 bases). The germline CDR1 and CDR2 sequences are SGHRS and YFSETQ. V was shortened by 0 bases and J by 4 bases, with 10 bases between the two germline ends. CDR3 length: 15 residues. The CDR3 loop reads CASSLAPGATGELFF. The CDR3 DNA sequence: TGCGCCAGCAGCTTGGCCCCAGGGGCCACCGGGGAGCTGTTTTTT.

This chain joins TRBV9 and TRBJ2-1; 9 bases are shared with TRBD1. The length of the CDR3 is 14 residues. CDR1 is SGDLS and CDR2 is YYNGEE in the germline V gene. V lost 3 bases to trimming and J lost 4 bases; unmatched junction nucleotides: 2. The CDR3 reads CASSGTGDYNEQFF. CDR3 in DNA: TGTGCCAGCAGCGGGACAGGGGATTACAATGAGCAGTTCTTC.

The rearrangement links TRBV6-6 to TRBJ1-5; the D is unclear. V was shortened by 2 bases and J by 6 bases, with 8 bases between the two germline ends. Germline lookup yields CDR1 MNHNY and CDR2 SVGAGI (reference sequence). The CDR3 is 13 amino acids. CDR3 sequence: CASSYEGGQPQHF. The CDR3, as DNA: TGTGCCAGCAGTTACGAGGGCGGTCAGCCCCAGCATTTT.

The V call is TRBV7-6, the J call TRBJ2-6; D not resolved. V was cut by 2 bases and J by 0 bases, with 11 bases left in between. CDR3 length: 17 amino acids. Germline CDR1 is SGHVS and CDR2 is FNYEAQ. The CDR3 loop reads CASSLSPRISGANVLTF. CDR3 nucleotides: TGTGCCAGCAGCTTATCGCCGCGAATCTCTGGGGCCAACGTCCTGACTTTC. Full variable domain (remainder filled in from reference TRBV7-6 and TRBJ2-6): GAGVSQSPRYKVTKRGQDVALRCDPISGHVSLYWYRQALGQGPEFLTYFNYEAQQDKSGLPNDRFSAERPEGSISTLTIQRTEQRDSAMYRCASSLSPRISGANVLTFGAGSRLTVL.

CDR3 amino acids: CASSIDRNQPQHF. The CDR3 nucleotides read TGTGCCAGCAGCATAGACAGGAATCAGCCCCAGCATTTT. The chain is built from TRBV7-3 and TRBJ1-5; weak D call: TRBD1 (6 bases). CDR1 and CDR2 (germline): SGHTA, FQGTGA. The CDR3 is 13 amino acids. V lost 5 bases to trimming and J lost 4 bases, with 9 bases between them.

The chain couples TRBV4-1 to TRBJ1-2; no firm D call. The length of the CDR3 is 12 residues. Germline assignment: CDR1 MGHRA and CDR2 YSYEKL. Trimming took off 2 bases at V and 5 bases at J, with 6 bases between the two ends. The CDR3 is CASSQQDYGYTF. Here the CDR3 DNA reads TGCGCCAGCAGCCAACAGGATTATGGCTACACCTTC.

The chain is built from TRBV14 and TRBJ1-2; 9 bases map to TRBD1. After removal of 4 bases from V and 5 bases from J, the junction contained 2 bases not matched to a gene. CDR1 and CDR2 from the germline V gene are SGHDN and FVKESK. CDR3 length: 13 residues. CDR3 residues: CASSPTGGYGYTF. CDR3 coding DNA: TGTGCCAGCAGCCCGACAGGGGGATATGGCTACACCTTC.

The V and J genes are TRBV6-6 and TRBJ1-1, with D tentatively TRBD1 (5 bases). The V gene lost 2 bases and the J gene lost 2 bases, with 12 bases spanning the gap. The CDR3 contains 15 residues. Germline values: CDR1 MNHNY, CDR2 SVGAGI (reference sequence). CDR3 sequence (DNA): TGTGCCAGCAGTTACGAGGACACCAGTAACACTGAAGCTTTCTTT. This encodes CASSYEDTSNTEAFF.

The rearrangement links TRBV2 to TRBJ1-6; D is undetermined. Deletions cut 7 bases from V and 0 bases from J, with 7 bases between. Germline CDR1 is SNHLY and CDR2 is FYNNEI. The CDR3 contains 14 residues. CDR3 nucleotide sequence: TGTGCCAGCACCGGTAGCTCCTATAATTCACCCCTCCACTTT. Amino acid sequence: CASTGSSYNSPLHF.

The J gene is TRBJ2-1, the V gene TRBV2, with 12 bases that match TRBD2. Germline-derived CDR1 and CDR2 are SNHLY and FYNNEI. This CDR3 region has 14 residues. Trimming at V came to 7 bases and at J to 9 bases, leaving 7 bases not matched to a gene. The CDR3 here is CASTASGGAREQFF. The CDR3 nucleotides read TGTGCCAGCACGGCTAGCGGGGGGGCTCGTGAGCAGTTCTTC.

V gene TRBV27 combines with J gene TRBJ1-1; 7 bases align to TRBD1. V trimming: 6 bases; J trimming: 0 bases; junction bases outside the gene matches: 1. The CDR3 totals 13 residues. The germline gives CDR1 MNHEY, CDR2 SMNVEV (reference sequence). CDR3 nucleotides: TGTGCCAGCAGGACAGGGCTGAACACTGAAGCTTTCTTT. It is translated as CASRTGLNTEAFF.

The rearrangement uses TRBV9 and TRBJ2-1, with a tentative D call TRBD1 (5 bases). CDR3 length equals 15 residues. Germline V gene sequence: CDR1 SGDLS, CDR2 YYNGEE. Trimming removed 1 base at V and 2 bases at J, with 10 bases between. In DNA, the CDR3 is TGTGCCAGCAGCGTAATGACAGCTCCCTACAATGAGCAGTTCTTC. Residues: CASSVMTAPYNEQFF.

This chain connects TRBV30 to TRBJ1-1; weak D call: TRBD1 (5 bases). This CDR3 is 13 amino acids long. Germline CDR1 GTSNPN, CDR2 SVGIG (reference sequence). The V end lost 0 bases, the J end lost 7 bases, and 12 bases lay between the germline ends. The CDR3 DNA reads TGTGCCTGGAGTGTTGGTCAGGGATTTGAAGCTTTCTTT. Amino acids: CAWSVGQGFEAFF.

In DNA, the CDR3 is TGCGCCAGCAGCCAGGAGGGGGGGACAGGCCGCATTTATGGCTACACCTTC. Its protein product is CASSQEGGTGRIYGYTF. This rearrangement joins TRBV4-3 to TRBJ1-2, with 8 bases matching TRBD1. The CDR3 is made up of 17 amino acids. CDR1 LGHNA and CDR2 YSLEER come from the germline V gene. Trimming took 3 bases from V and 5 from J; bases not matched to a gene: 14.

The J gene is TRBJ2-1, the V gene TRBV9; tentatively, D is TRBD2 (5 bases). CDR1 is SGDLS and CDR2 is YYNGEE in the germline V gene. The CDR3 runs to 17 residues. Trimming took 0 bases from V and 5 from J, leaving 18 bases between them. CDR3 bases: TGTGCCAGCAGCGTAGGCACTAGATCAGGCGGAAACAATGAGCAGTTCTTC. This codes for CASSVGTRSGGNNEQFF. Using reference TRBV9 and TRBJ2-1 for the parts outside the CDR3, the full variable domain is DSGVTQTPKHLITATGQRVTLRCSPRSGDLSVYWYQQSLDQGLQFLIQYYNGEERAKGNILERFSAQQFPDLHSELNLSSLELGDSALYFCASSVGTRSGGNNEQFFGPGTRLTVL.

This sequence joins TRBV6-5 and TRBJ1-1; TRBD1 matches at 7 bases. There are 14 residues in the CDR3. Trimming cost V 6 bases and J 4 bases; bases outside gene matches: 8. Germline assignment: CDR1 MNHEY and CDR2 SVGAGI. The CDR3 loop is CASSETGRSTEAFF. The CDR3 DNA reads as TGTGCCAGCAGCGAGACAGGGCGGAGCACTGAAGCTTTCTTT.